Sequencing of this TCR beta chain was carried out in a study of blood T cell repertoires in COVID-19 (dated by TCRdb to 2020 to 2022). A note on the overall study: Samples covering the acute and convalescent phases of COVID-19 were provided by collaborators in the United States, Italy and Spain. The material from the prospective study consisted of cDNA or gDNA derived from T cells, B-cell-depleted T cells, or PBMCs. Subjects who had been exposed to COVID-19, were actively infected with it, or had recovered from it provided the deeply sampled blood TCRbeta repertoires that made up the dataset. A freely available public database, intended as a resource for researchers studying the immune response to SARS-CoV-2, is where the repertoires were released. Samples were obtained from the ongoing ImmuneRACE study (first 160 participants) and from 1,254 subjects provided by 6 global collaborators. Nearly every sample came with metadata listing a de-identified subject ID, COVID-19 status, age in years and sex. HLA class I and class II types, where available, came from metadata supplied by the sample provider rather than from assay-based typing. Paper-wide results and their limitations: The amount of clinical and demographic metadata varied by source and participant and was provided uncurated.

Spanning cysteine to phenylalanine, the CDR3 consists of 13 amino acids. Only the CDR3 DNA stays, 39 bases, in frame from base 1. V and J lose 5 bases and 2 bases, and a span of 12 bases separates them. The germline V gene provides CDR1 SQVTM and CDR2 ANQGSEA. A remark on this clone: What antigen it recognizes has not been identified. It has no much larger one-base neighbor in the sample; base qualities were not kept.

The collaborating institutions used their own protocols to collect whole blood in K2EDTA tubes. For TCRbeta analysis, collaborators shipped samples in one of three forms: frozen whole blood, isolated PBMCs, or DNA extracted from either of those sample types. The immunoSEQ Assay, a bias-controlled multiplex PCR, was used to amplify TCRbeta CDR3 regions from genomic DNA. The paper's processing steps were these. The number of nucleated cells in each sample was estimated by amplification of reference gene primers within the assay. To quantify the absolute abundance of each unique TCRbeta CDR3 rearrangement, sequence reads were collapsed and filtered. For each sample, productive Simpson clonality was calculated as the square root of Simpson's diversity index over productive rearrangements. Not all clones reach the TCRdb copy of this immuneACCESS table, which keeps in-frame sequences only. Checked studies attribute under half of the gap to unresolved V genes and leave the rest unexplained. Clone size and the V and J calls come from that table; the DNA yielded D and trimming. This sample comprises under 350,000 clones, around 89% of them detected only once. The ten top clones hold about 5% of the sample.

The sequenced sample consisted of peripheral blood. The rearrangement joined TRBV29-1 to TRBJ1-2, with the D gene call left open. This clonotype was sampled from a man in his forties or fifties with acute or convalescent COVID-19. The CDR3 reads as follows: CSVTYSLNYGYTF. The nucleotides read TGCAGCGTTACTTATAGTCTAAACTATGGCTACACCTTC.